The present entry profiles one T cell receptor beta chain with its context. Germline assignment: CDR1 DFQATT and CDR2 SNEGSKA (reference sequence). This CDR3 is 11 amino acids long. The germline V and J ends were trimmed by 6 bases and 6 bases, with 10 bases remaining between them. This sample is drawn from a study of shared clonotypes between healthy human individuals. Sequencing was performed with immunoSEQ multiplex PCR; in TCRdb, only in-frame clones are kept and a portion is missing. The sample carries roughly 2,500,000 clones, 93% recorded once. The sample was naive CD4+ T cells from PBMCs. The subset is: CD45RA+ positively selected. The receptor comes from a man younger than 35 in good health. Some clones in this sample may be carry-over from other donors' samples. The rearrangement links TRBV20-1 to TRBJ2-3; D remains unclear. The CDR3 reads CSASEPDTQYF. DNA for the CDR3: TGCAGTGCCTCCGAGCCGGATACGCAGTATTTT.